A selection of T cell receptor beta chains follows, all from one sample in a study of sequential checkpoint blockade in melanoma. The method was immunoSEQ multiplex PCR; TCRdb's version includes in-frame clones alone and lacks a portion of them. The sample lists just under 3,000 clones; approximately 19% were seen once. Sequencing was performed on tumor tissue (inferred from file names), taken from a patient given nivolumab and ipilimumab in sequence. These TCRs come from a human donor with melanoma. CDR3s include the opening cysteine and the closing phenylalanine or tryptophan. D genes are given only for firm matches. Clone size appears in some rows only: once, few, many, or a class for an expanded clone.

clone_size: .
v_call: TRBV6-8
j_call: TRBJ2-5
d_call: .
cdr3_aa: CASRGTPGRGETQYF
cdr3_nt: TGTGCCAGCAGAGGGACACCGGGGAGAGGAGAGACCCAGTACTTC

clone_size: .
v_call: TRBV12-2
j_call: TRBJ2-7
d_call: .
cdr3_aa: CATTRPGEGNYEQYF
cdr3_nt: TGTGCCACTACGCGGCCCGGCGAGGGGAACTACGAGCAGTACTTC

clone_size: .
v_call: TRBV9
j_call: TRBJ1-3
d_call: TRBD1
cdr3_aa: CASSVKGQPGSGNTIYF
cdr3_nt: TGTGCCAGCAGCGTAAAGGGACAGCCTGGCTCTGGAAACACCATATATTTT

clone_size: .
v_call: TRBV19
j_call: TRBJ1-2
d_call: TRBD1
cdr3_aa: CASTQNDGTGDGYTF
cdr3_nt: TGTGCCAGTACACAAAACGACGGGACAGGGGATGGCTACACCTTC

clone_size: .
v_call: TRBV6-8
j_call: TRBJ2-1
d_call: TRBD2
cdr3_aa: CASSYDLGLGTQFF
cdr3_nt: TGTGCCAGCAGTTACGACTTAGGACTAGGGACGCAGTTCTTC

clone_size: .
v_call: TRBV28
j_call: TRBJ1-2
d_call: .
cdr3_aa: CASSPSSGYGYTF
cdr3_nt: TGTGCCAGCAGCCCGTCTTCAGGGTATGGCTACACCTTC

clone_size: .
v_call: TRBV5-1
j_call: TRBJ2-5
d_call: .
cdr3_aa: CASSFERTQETQYF
cdr3_nt: TGCGCCAGCAGCTTCGAAAGGACCCAAGAGACCCAGTACTTC

clone_size: .
v_call: TRBV29-1
j_call: TRBJ2-6
d_call: .
cdr3_aa: CSVWSGANVLTF
cdr3_nt: TGCAGCGTTTGGTCCGGGGCCAACGTCCTGACTTTC

clone_size: few
v_call: TRBV14
j_call: TRBJ1-2
d_call: .
cdr3_aa: CASSLRVGGYTF
cdr3_nt: TGTGCCAGCAGCCTGCGGGTTGGCGGCTACACCTTC

clone_size: medium-sized
v_call: TRBV11-3
j_call: TRBJ2-2
d_call: .
cdr3_aa: CASSQVSVLGTGELFF
cdr3_nt: TGTGCCAGCAGCCAAGTATCGGTTTTGGGGACCGGGGAGCTGTTTTTT

clone_size: medium-sized
v_call: TRBV11-3
j_call: TRBJ2-1
d_call: TRBD1
cdr3_aa: CASSRMDREDLEQFF
cdr3_nt: TGTGCCAGCAGCCGGATGGACAGGGAAGACCTTGAGCAGTTCTTC

clone_size: .
v_call: TRBV29-1
j_call: TRBJ1-5
d_call: .
cdr3_aa: CSVSTGDSNQPQHF
cdr3_nt: TGCAGCGTTTCGACAGGCGATAGCAATCAGCCCCAGCATTTT

clone_size: many
v_call: TRBV11-3
j_call: TRBJ2-1
d_call: TRBD1
cdr3_aa: CASSSGTGFYNEQFF
cdr3_nt: TGTGCCAGCAGCTCCGGGACAGGGTTTTACAATGAGCAGTTCTTC

clone_size: few
v_call: TRBV28
j_call: TRBJ2-3
d_call: .
cdr3_aa: CASSPRPPGPSATDTQYF
cdr3_nt: TGTGCCAGCAGTCCTCGACCGCCAGGGCCTAGCGCGACGGATACGCAGTATTTT

clone_size: many
v_call: TRBV11-3
j_call: TRBJ2-2
d_call: TRBD2
cdr3_aa: CASSFGGGGAATGELFF
cdr3_nt: TGTGCCAGCAGCTTTGGTGGCGGGGGGGCAGCCACCGGGGAGCTGTTTTTT

clone_size: .
v_call: TRBV19
j_call: TRBJ1-2
d_call: .
cdr3_aa: CASTSSKAPYGYTF
cdr3_nt: TGTGCCAGTACGTCTTCCAAGGCCCCTTATGGCTACACCTTC

clone_size: few
v_call: TRBV6-8
j_call: TRBJ2-2
d_call: TRBD1
cdr3_aa: CASRHKTGANTGELFF
cdr3_nt: TGTGCCAGCAGACACAAGACAGGGGCGAACACCGGGGAGCTGTTTTTT

clone_size: few
v_call: TRBV9
j_call: TRBJ2-7
d_call: .
cdr3_aa: CASSVNGNEQYF
cdr3_nt: TGTGCCAGCAGTGTGAATGGGAACGAGCAGTACTTC

clone_size: medium-sized
v_call: TRBV10-3
j_call: TRBJ2-7
d_call: TRBD1
cdr3_aa: CAISELGTVDEQYF
cdr3_nt: TGTGCCATCAGTGAGTTAGGGACAGTTGACGAGCAGTACTTC

clone_size: large
v_call: TRBV5-1
j_call: TRBJ1-1
d_call: .
cdr3_aa: CASSWDGTVNTEAFF
cdr3_nt: TGCGCCAGCAGCTGGGACGGGACGGTGAACACTGAAGCTTTCTTT

clone_size: few
v_call: TRBV5-1
j_call: TRBJ2-2
d_call: .
cdr3_aa: CASREWGLDGELFF
cdr3_nt: TGCGCCAGCAGAGAATGGGGACTGGACGGGGAGCTGTTTTTT

clone_size: .
v_call: TRBV19
j_call: TRBJ1-5
d_call: .
cdr3_aa: CASSIGGDGNQPQHF
cdr3_nt: TGTGCCAGTAGTATCGGAGGGGACGGGAATCAGCCCCAGCATTTT

clone_size: once
v_call: TRBV25-1
j_call: TRBJ2-2
d_call: .
cdr3_aa: CASSVGSPGVNTGELFF
cdr3_nt: TGTGCCAGCAGTGTTGGTTCTCCGGGGGTCAACACCGGGGAGCTGTTTTTT

clone_size: many
v_call: TRBV11-3
j_call: TRBJ2-1
d_call: TRBD1
cdr3_aa: CASSDDRALGNEQFF
cdr3_nt: TGTGCCAGCAGCGACGACAGGGCGCTGGGGAATGAGCAGTTCTTC

clone_size: many
v_call: TRBV11-3
j_call: TRBJ2-5
d_call: .
cdr3_aa: CASSLVAAIQETQYF
cdr3_nt: TGTGCCAGCAGCTTGGTGGCAGCTATTCAAGAGACCCAGTACTTC

clone_size: many
v_call: TRBV11-3
j_call: TRBJ2-7
d_call: TRBD2
cdr3_aa: CASSLEGLAIHEQYF
cdr3_nt: TGTGCCAGCAGCTTAGAGGGACTAGCAATCCACGAGCAGTACTTC

clone_size: .
v_call: TRBV30
j_call: TRBJ1-5
d_call: .
cdr3_aa: CAWSVGSRVSNQPQHF
cdr3_nt: TGTGCCTGGAGTGTAGGGAGCAGGGTTAGCAATCAGCCCCAGCATTTT

clone_size: medium-sized
v_call: TRBV11-3
j_call: TRBJ1-3
d_call: .
cdr3_aa: CASSLTSGSGNTIYF
cdr3_nt: TGTGCCAGCAGCTTGACTTCGGGTTCTGGAAACACCATATATTTT

clone_size: few
v_call: TRBV9
j_call: TRBJ1-2
d_call: TRBD1
cdr3_aa: CASSARGQANYGYTF
cdr3_nt: TGTGCCAGCAGCGCAAGGGGACAGGCTAACTATGGCTACACCTTC

clone_size: .
v_call: TRBV11-3
j_call: TRBJ1-4
d_call: TRBD1
cdr3_aa: CASSRRVQGANEKLFF
cdr3_nt: TGTGCCAGCAGCCGGCGCGTCCAGGGGGCGAACGAAAAACTGTTTTTT

clone_size: .
v_call: TRBV5-1
j_call: TRBJ2-1
d_call: TRBD2
cdr3_aa: CASSLMASGGASDEQFF
cdr3_nt: TGCGCCAGCAGCTTGATGGCTAGCGGGGGGGCTAGCGATGAGCAGTTCTTC

clone_size: few
v_call: TRBV30
j_call: TRBJ2-3
d_call: TRBD2
cdr3_aa: CAWSILAGVSDTQYF
cdr3_nt: TGTGCCTGGAGTATACTAGCGGGGGTCTCAGATACGCAGTATTTT

clone_size: medium-sized
v_call: TRBV11-3
j_call: TRBJ1-4
d_call: .
cdr3_aa: CASSLVGRSEELFF
cdr3_nt: TGTGCCAGCAGCTTAGTGGGCAGGTCCGAGGAACTGTTTTTT

clone_size: .
v_call: TRBV6-8
j_call: TRBJ1-1
d_call: TRBD1
cdr3_aa: CASRDRGASEAFF
cdr3_nt: TGTGCCAGCAGGGACAGGGGAGCCTCTGAAGCTTTCTTT

clone_size: .
v_call: TRBV6-8
j_call: TRBJ1-5
d_call: TRBD1
cdr3_aa: CASSGTGGSQPQHF
cdr3_nt: TGTGCCAGCAGCGGGACAGGGGGCAGTCAGCCCCAGCATTTT

clone_size: .
v_call: TRBV11-3
j_call: TRBJ2-1
d_call: TRBD2
cdr3_aa: CASSHGETSGGVNEQFF
cdr3_nt: TGTGCCAGCAGCCACGGAGAGACTAGCGGGGGGGTCAATGAGCAGTTCTTC

clone_size: many
v_call: TRBV11-3
j_call: TRBJ1-6
d_call: .
cdr3_aa: CASSPTYTASPLHF
cdr3_nt: TGTGCCAGCAGCCCGACCTACACGGCTTCACCCCTCCACTTT

clone_size: .
v_call: TRBV19
j_call: TRBJ1-2
d_call: TRBD1
cdr3_aa: CASTPGQYPNYGYTF
cdr3_nt: TGTGCCAGTACCCCGGGACAGTACCCTAACTATGGCTACACCTTC

clone_size: medium-sized
v_call: TRBV9
j_call: TRBJ1-5
d_call: TRBD1
cdr3_aa: CASSMTGGNNQPQHF
cdr3_nt: TGTGCCAGCAGTATGACAGGGGGCAACAATCAGCCCCAGCATTTT

clone_size: .
v_call: TRBV14
j_call: TRBJ1-2
d_call: TRBD1
cdr3_aa: CASSQDKGAVHGYTF
cdr3_nt: TGTGCCAGCAGCCAAGATAAGGGGGCAGTCCATGGCTACACCTTC

clone_size: many
v_call: TRBV7-8
j_call: TRBJ1-3
d_call: .
cdr3_aa: CASSPRRGNTIYF
cdr3_nt: TGTGCCAGCAGCCCCCGAAGGGGAAACACCATATATTTT

clone_size: .
v_call: TRBV6-8
j_call: TRBJ1-1
d_call: .
cdr3_aa: CASSYSSGFEAFF
cdr3_nt: TGTGCCAGCAGTTACTCGAGCGGTTTTGAAGCTTTCTTT

clone_size: .
v_call: TRBV19
j_call: TRBJ1-1
d_call: .
cdr3_aa: CASSPTVMNTEAFF
cdr3_nt: TGTGCCAGTAGTCCGACAGTTATGAACACTGAAGCTTTCTTT

clone_size: .
v_call: TRBV23-1
j_call: TRBJ1-5
d_call: .
cdr3_aa: CASSQWAAESGMNQPQHF
cdr3_nt: TGCGCCAGCAGTCAATGGGCAGCGGAATCCGGGATGAATCAGCCCCAGCATTTT

clone_size: .
v_call: TRBV12-5
j_call: TRBJ2-7
d_call: .
cdr3_aa: CASGLVLEQYF
cdr3_nt: TGTGCTAGTGGTTTGGTACTCGAGCAGTACTTC

clone_size: many
v_call: TRBV11-3
j_call: TRBJ2-1
d_call: .
cdr3_aa: CASSPPGTSYNEQFF
cdr3_nt: TGTGCCAGCAGCCCTCCCGGTACCTCATACAATGAGCAGTTCTTC